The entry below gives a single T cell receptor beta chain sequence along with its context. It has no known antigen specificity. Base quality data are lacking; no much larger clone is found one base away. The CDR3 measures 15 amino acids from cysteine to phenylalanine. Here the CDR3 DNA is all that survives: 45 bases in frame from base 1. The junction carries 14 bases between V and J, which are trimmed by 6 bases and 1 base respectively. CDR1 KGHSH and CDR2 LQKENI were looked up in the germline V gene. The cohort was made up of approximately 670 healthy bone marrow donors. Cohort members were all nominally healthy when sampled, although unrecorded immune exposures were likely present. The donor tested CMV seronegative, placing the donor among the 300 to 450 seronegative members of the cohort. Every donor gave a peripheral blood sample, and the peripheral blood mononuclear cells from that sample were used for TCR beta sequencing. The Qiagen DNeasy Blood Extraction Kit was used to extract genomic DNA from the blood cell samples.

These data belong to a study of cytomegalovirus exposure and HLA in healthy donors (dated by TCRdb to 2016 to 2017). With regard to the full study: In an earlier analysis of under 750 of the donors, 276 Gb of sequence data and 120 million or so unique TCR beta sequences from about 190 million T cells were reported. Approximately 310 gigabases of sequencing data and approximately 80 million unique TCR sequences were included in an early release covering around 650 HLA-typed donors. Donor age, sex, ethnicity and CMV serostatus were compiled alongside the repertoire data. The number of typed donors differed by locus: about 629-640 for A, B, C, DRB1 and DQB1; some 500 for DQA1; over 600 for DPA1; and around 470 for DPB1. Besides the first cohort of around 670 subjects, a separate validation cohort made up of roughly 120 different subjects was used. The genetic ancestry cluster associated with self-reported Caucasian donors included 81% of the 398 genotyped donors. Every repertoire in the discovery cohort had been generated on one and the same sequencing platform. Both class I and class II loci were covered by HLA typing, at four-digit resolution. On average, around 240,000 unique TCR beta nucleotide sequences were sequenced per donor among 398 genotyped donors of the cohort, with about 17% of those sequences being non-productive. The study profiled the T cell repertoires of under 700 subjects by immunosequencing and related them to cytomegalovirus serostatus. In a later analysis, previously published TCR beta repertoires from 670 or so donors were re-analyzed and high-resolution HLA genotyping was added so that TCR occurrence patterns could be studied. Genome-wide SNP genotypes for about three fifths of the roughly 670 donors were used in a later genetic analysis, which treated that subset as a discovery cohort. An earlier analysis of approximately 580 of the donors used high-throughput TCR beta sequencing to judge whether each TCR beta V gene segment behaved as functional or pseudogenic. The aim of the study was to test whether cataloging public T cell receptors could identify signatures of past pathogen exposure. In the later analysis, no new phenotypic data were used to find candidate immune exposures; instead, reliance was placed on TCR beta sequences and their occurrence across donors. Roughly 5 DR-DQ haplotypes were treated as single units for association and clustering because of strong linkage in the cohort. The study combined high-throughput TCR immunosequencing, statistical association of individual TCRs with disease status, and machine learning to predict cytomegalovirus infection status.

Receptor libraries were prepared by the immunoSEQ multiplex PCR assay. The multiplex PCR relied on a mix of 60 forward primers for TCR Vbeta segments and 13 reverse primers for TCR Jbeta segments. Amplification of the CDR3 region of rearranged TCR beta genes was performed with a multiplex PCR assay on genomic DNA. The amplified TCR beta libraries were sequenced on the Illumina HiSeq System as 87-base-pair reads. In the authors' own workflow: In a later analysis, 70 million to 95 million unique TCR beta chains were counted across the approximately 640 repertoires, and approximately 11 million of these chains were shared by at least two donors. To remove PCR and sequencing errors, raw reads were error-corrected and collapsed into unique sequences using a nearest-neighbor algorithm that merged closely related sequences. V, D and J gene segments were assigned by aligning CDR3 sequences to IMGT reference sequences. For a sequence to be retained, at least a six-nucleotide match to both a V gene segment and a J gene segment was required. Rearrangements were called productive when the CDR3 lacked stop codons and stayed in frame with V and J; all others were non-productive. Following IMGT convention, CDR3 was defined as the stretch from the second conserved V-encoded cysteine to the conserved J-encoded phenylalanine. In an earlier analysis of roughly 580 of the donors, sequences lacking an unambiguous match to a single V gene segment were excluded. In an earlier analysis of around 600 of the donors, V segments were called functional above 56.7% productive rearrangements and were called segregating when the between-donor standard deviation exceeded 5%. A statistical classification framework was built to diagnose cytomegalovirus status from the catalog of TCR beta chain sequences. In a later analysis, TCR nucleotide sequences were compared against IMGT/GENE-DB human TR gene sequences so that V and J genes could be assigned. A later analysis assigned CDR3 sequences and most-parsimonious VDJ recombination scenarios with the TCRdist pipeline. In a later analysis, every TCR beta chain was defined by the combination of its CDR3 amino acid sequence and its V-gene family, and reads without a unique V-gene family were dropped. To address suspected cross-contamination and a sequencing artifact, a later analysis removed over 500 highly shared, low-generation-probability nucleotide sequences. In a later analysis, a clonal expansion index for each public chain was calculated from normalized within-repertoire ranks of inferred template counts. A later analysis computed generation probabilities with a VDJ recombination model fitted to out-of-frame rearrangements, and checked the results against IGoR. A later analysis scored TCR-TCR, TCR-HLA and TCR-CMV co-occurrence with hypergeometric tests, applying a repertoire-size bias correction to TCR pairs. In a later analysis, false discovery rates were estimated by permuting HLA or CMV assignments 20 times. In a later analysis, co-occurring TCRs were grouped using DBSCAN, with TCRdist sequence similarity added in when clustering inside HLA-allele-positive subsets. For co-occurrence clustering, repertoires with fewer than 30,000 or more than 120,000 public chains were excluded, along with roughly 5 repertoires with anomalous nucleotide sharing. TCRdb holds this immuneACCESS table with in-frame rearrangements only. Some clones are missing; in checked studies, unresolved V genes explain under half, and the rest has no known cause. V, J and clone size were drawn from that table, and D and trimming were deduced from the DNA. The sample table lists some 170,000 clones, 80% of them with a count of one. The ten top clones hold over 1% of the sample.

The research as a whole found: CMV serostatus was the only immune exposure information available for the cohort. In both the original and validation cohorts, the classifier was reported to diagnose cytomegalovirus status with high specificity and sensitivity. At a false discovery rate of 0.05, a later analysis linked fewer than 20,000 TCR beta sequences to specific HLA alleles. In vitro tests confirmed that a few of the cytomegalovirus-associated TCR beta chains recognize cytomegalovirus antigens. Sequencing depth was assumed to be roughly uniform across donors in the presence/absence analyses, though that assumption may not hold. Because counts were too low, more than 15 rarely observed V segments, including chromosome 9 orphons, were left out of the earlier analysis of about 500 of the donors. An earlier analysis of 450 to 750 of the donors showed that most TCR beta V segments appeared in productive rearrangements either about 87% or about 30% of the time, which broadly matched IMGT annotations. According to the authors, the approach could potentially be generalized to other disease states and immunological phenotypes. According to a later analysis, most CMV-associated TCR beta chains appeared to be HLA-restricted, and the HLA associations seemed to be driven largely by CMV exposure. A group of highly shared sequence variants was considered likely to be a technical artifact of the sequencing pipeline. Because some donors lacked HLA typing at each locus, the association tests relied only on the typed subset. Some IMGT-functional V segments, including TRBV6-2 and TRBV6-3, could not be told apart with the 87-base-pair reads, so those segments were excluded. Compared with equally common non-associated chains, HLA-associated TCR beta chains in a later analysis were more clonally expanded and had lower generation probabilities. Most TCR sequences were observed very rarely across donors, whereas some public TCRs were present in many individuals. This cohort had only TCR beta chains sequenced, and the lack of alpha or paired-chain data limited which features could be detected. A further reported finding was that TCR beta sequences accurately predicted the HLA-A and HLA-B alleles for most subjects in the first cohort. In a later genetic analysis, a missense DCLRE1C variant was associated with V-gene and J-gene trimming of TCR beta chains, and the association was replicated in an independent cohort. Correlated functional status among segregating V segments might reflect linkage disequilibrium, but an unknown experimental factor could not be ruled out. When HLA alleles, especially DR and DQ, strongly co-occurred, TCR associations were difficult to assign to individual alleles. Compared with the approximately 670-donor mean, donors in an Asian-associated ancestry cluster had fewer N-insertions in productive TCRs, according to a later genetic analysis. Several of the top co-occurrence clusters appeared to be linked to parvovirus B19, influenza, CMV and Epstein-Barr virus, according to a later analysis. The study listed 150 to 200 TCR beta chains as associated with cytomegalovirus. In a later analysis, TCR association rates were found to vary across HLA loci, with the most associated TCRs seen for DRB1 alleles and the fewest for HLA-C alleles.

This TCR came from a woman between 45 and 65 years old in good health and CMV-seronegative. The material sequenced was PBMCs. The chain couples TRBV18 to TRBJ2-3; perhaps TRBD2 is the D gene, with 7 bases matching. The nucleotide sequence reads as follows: TGTGCCAGCTCCCGAAGGGGGGGCGGCACAGATACGCAGTATTTT. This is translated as CASSRRGGGTDTQYF.